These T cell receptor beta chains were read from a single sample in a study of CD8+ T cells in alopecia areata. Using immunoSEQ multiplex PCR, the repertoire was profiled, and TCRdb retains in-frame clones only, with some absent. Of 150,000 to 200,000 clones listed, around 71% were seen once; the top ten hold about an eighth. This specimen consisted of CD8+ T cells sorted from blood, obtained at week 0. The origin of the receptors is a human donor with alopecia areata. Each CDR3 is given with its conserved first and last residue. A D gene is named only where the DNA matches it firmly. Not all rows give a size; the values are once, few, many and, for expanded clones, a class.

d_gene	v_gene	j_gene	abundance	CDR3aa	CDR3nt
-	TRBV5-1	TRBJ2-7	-	CASRGETFSRAYEQYF	TGCGCCAGCAGAGGGGAGACCTTTAGCAGGGCCTACGAGCAGTACTTC
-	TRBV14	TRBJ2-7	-	CASSQGPTAYEQYF	TGTGCCAGCAGCCAAGGGCCTACGGCCTACGAGCAGTACTTC
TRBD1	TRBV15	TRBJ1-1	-	CATSLGTGVRTEAFF	TGTGCCACCAGCCTCGGGACAGGGGTTAGGACTGAAGCTTTCTTT
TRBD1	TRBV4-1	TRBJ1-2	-	CASSRFGQGAGGYTF	TGCGCCAGCAGCCGCTTCGGACAGGGGGCGGGTGGCTACACCTTC
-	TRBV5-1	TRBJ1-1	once	CASSLAGALSEAFF	TGCGCCAGCAGCTTGGCGGGGGCGCTGAGTGAAGCTTTCTTT
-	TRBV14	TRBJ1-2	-	CASSKTGNLFPNYGYTF	TGTGCCAGCAGCAAGACAGGAAACCTATTCCCTAACTATGGCTACACCTTC
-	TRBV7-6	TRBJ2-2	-	CASSLLGGPGELFF	TGTGCCAGCAGCTTATTGGGGGGTCCCGGGGAGCTGTTTTTT
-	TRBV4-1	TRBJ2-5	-	CASSHFFRGPLGETQYF	TGCGCCAGCAGCCATTTCTTCCGGGGCCCCCTTGGGGAGACCCAGTACTTC
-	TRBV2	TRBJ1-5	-	CASTRSGTTNQPQHF	TGTGCCAGCACAAGATCCGGGACAACTAATCAGCCCCAGCATTTT
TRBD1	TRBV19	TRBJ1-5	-	CASSILYRGGQPQHF	TGTGCCAGTAGTATACTTTACAGGGGTGGGCAGCCCCAGCATTTT
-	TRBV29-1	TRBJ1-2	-	CSVAGGMADNYGYTF	TGCAGCGTTGCCGGCGGTATGGCAGATAACTATGGCTACACCTTC
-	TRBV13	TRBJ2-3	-	CASSFRQGGGTDTQYF	TGTGCCAGCAGCTTTCGACAGGGTGGAGGGACAGATACGCAGTATTTT
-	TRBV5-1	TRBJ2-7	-	CASSRLNEQYF	TGCGCCAGCAGCCGACTAAACGAGCAGTACTTC
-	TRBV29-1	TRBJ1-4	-	CSAFAEKLFF	TGCAGCGCCTTTGCCGAAAAACTGTTTTTT
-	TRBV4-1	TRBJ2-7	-	CASSQEGHRYEQYF	TGCGCCAGCAGCCAAGAGGGCCACCGCTACGAGCAGTACTTC
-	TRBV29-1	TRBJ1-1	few	CSVPGGPANREAFF	TGCAGCGTCCCCGGAGGGCCAGCAAATCGTGAAGCTTTCTTT
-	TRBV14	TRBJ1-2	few	CASSRGGDYGYTF	TGTGCCAGCAGCCGCGGGGGCGACTATGGCTACACCTTC
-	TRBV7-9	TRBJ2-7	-	CASSEGPFGQYF	TGTGCCAGCAGCGAGGGCCCATTCGGGCAGTACTTC
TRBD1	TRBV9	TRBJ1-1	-	CASSVAGGLKNTEAFF	TGTGCCAGCAGCGTGGCAGGGGGACTGAAAAACACTGAAGCTTTCTTT
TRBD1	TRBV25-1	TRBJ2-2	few	CASSESDRGDTGELFF	TGTGCCAGCAGTGAATCAGACAGGGGGGACACCGGGGAGCTGTTTTTT
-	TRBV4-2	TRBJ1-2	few	CASSQVAATGVLYGYTF	TGTGCCAGCAGCCAAGTGGCAGCGACAGGAGTCCTCTATGGCTACACCTTC
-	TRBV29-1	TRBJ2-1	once	CSVEFWVYEQFF	TGCAGCGTTGAATTTTGGGTTTATGAGCAGTTCTTC
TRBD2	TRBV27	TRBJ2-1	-	CASGVGTSAVEQFF	TGTGCCAGCGGCGTAGGGACTAGCGCTGTTGAGCAGTTCTTC
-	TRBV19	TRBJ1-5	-	CASSIVREPNQPQHF	TGTGCCAGTAGTATAGTCCGGGAGCCTAATCAGCCCCAGCATTTT
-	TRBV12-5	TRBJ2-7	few	CASGLVEGREQYF	TGTGCTAGTGGTTTGGTAGAGGGTCGGGAGCAGTACTTC
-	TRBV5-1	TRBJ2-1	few	CASSLWGADEQFF	TGCGCCAGCAGCTTGTGGGGAGCCGATGAGCAGTTCTTC
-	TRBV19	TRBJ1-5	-	CASSLTQGPSNQPQHF	TGTGCCAGTAGTCTCACCCAAGGTCCTAGCAATCAGCCCCAGCATTTT
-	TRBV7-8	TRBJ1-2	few	CASSSTGSVYGYTF	TGTGCCAGCAGCAGTACAGGCAGCGTCTATGGCTACACCTTC
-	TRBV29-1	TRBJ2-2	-	CSAIGPGELFF	TGCAGCGCAATCGGACCCGGGGAGCTGTTTTTT
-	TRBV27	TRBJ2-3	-	CASSPYRAGDTQYF	TGTGCCAGCAGTCCCTACAGGGCCGGAGATACGCAGTATTTT
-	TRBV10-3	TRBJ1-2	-	CAISTGRRDKSYTF	TGTGCCATCAGTACAGGGCGTCGGGACAAGAGCTACACCTTC